A selection of T cell receptor beta chains follows, all from one sample in a study of blood T cell repertoires in COVID-19. Measured with immunoSEQ multiplex PCR; TCRdb has only the in-frame clones, and not every one. The sample has roughly 190,000 clones, more than 70% seen once. The sample taken for sequencing was peripheral blood. The receptors stem from a woman aged 40-49 years who had recovered from COVID-19. CDR3s include the opening cysteine and the closing phenylalanine or tryptophan. D genes are given only for firm matches. Rows give clone size only sometimes, using once, few, many, or a class for an expanded clone.

CASGRPDRGSEKLFF TGTGCCAGCGGGAGACCGGACAGGGGTAGTGAAAAACTGTTTTTT TRBV6-5 TRBD1 TRBJ1-4 once
CASSPGQGARLAFF TGTGCCAGCAGCCCGGGACAGGGGGCGCGTCTGGCTTTCTTT TRBV5-8 TRBD1 TRBJ1-1 NA
CASSQDQGYTF TGTGCCAGCAGCCAAGATCAGGGCTACACCTTC TRBV14 NA TRBJ1-2 once
CASSSRQGRITEAFF TGTGCCAGCAGTTCGCGACAGGGAAGGATCACTGAAGCTTTCTTT TRBV27 TRBD1 TRBJ1-1 NA
CASFKLEGLAGDTQYF TGCGCCAGCTTCAAACTGGAAGGACTAGCGGGAGATACGCAGTATTTT TRBV5-1 TRBD2 TRBJ2-3 NA
CASSYSGTGGQPQHF TGTGCCAGCAGTTACTCTGGGACAGGGGGTCAGCCCCAGCATTTT TRBV6-5 TRBD1 TRBJ1-5 few
CASSDRDTSYEQYF TGTGCCAGCAGTGACCGGGACACTTCCTACGAGCAGTACTTC TRBV25-1 NA TRBJ2-7 NA
CASSQVAGTGRYGYTF TGTGCCAGCAGCCAAGTAGCCGGAACTGGCCGCTATGGCTACACCTTC TRBV4-2 NA TRBJ1-2 NA
CASSYGQVYGYTF TGTGCCAGCAGTTACGGACAGGTCTATGGCTACACCTTC TRBV6-5 TRBD1 TRBJ1-2 NA
CASRDPSGENTGELFF TGTGCCAGCAGGGATCCTAGCGGAGAGAACACCGGGGAGCTGTTTTTT TRBV27 TRBD2 TRBJ2-2 NA
CASSILTGNNQPQHF TGTGCCAGCAGTATACTCACAGGAAATAATCAGCCCCAGCATTTT TRBV28 NA TRBJ1-5 NA
CASSPIGSGDTNTGELFF TGTGCCAGCAGCCCCATCGGTAGCGGGGATACGAACACCGGGGAGCTGTTTTTT TRBV7-7 TRBD2 TRBJ2-2 once